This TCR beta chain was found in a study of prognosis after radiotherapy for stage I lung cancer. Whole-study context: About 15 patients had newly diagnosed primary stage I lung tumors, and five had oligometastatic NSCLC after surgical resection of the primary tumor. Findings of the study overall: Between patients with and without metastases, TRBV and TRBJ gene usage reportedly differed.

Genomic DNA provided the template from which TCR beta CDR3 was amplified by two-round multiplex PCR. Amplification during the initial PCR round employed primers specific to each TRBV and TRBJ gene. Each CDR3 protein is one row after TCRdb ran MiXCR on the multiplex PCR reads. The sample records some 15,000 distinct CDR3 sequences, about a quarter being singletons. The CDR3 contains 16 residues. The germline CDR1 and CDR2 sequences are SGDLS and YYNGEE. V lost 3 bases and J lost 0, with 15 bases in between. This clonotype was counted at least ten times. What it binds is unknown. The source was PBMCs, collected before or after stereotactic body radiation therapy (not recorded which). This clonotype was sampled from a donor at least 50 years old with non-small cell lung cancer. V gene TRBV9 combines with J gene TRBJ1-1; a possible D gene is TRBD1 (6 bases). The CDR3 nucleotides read TGTGCCAGCAGCGGATCACAGGGAATCATGAACACTGAAGCTTTCTTT. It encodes CASSGSQGIMNTEAFF.